This TCR beta chain was sequenced for a study of cytomegalovirus exposure and HLA in healthy donors. Primers for the PCR totalled 60 Vbeta and 13 Jbeta. Sequenced by immunoSEQ multiplex PCR; TCRdb stores in-frame clones only, minus some. The data hold approximately 120,000 clones, with about 80% observed a single time. CDR1 is LNHDA and CDR2 is SQIVND in the germline V gene (reference sequence). This CDR3 region has 15 residues. V lost 9 bases and J lost 0, with 15 bases in between. Details on this clone: The antigen remains undetermined.

Study-wide points: In a later analysis, about 17,000 TCR beta sequences were associated with HLA alleles at 0.05 false discovery rate.

The sample comprised PBMCs. The chain links TRBV19 to TRBJ1-3; D remains ambiguous. The clonotype was recovered from a woman in her thirties or forties in good health and CMV-seropositive. This chain's CDR3 is CASLPGSLSGNTIYF. In DNA, the CDR3 is TGTGCCAGCCTGCCAGGCTCCCTCTCTGGAAACACCATATATTTT.